The clone carrying this T cell receptor beta chain came up a few times. Each cDNA got a UMI-containing oligo ligated at its 3' end. First-round PCR used about 4 cycles and beta primers RC1.1 and RC1.2 covering TRBC1 and TRBC2. TCRdb independently ran MiXCR on the UMI-ligation and nested PCR reads; one entry per CDR3 protein. The profile shows 45,000 to 65,000 distinct CDR3 sequences, roughly 12% of them singletons. The CDR3 is 16 residues long. Germline lookup yields CDR1 SGHVS and CDR2 FQNEAQ. With V trimmed by 5 bases and J by 5 bases, 9 bases remained unmatched. This sample is drawn from a study of quantifying T cell responses using KT2 cells. Study-wide context: cDNA was made from DNase-treated RNA using alpha and beta constant primers.

Sequencing input: PBMCs spiked with cells of the T cell clone KT2. This chain uses TRBV7-8 with TRBJ1-4; 9 bases align to TRBD1. This sequence was found in a human donor. CDR3 DNA: TGTGCCAGCAGCCCCCGACCAACAGGGGGCAATGAAAAACTGTTTTTT. It encodes CASSPRPTGGNEKLFF.